What follows are 30 T cell receptor beta chains derived from one specimen sequenced in a study of T cell clonotyping in hematopoietic cell transplantation. The sample's time point: recipient sample about 28 days before transplant, after cytoreduction. Profiling relied on immunoSEQ multiplex PCR, and the TCRdb table lists in-frame clones only, not all of them. The data contain roughly 49,000 clones, 85% to 90% of them singletons. Sequences were derived from peripheral blood mononuclear cells, sampled before stem cell transplant. Receptor source: a man in his 60s with biphenotypic leukemia. Some clones in this sample may be carry-over from other donors' samples.

This rearrangement joins TRBV6-1 to TRBJ2-5; D gene ambiguous. CDR3 size: 14 residues. The V gene lost 0 bases and the J gene lost 1 base, with 6 bases spanning the gap. Looked up from germline, CDR1 is MNHNS and CDR2 is SASEGT. The CDR3 is CASSEAALQETQYF. The CDR3 DNA reads TGTGCCAGCAGTGAAGCTGCGCTCCAAGAGACCCAGTACTTC.

The chain employs TRBV4-2 and TRBJ1-2, with 7 bases that match TRBD1. With 4 bases clipped from V and 4 bases from J, the junction kept 18 bases outside the gene matches. The CDR3 totals 18 residues. Germline CDR1 reads LGHNA; CDR2 reads YNFKEQ. The CDR3 protein is CASSPTLNTRGGGYGYTF. The CDR3 nucleotides are TGTGCCAGCAGCCCTACATTAAACACTCGAGGGGGCGGCTATGGCTACACCTTC.

The genes are TRBV2 and TRBJ2-1, with 10 bases lining up with TRBD2. The CDR3 runs 16 residues. Germline CDR1 SNHLY, CDR2 FYNNEI. V dropped 3 bases and J dropped 4; count of bases not matched to a gene: 6. CDR3 coding DNA: TGTGCCAGCAGTGAGAGCGGACTAGCGGAATACAATGAGCAGTTCTTC. This encodes CASSESGLAEYNEQFF.

The J gene is TRBJ2-7, the V gene TRBV27; a weak D match, TRBD1 (6 bases). The germline V and J ends were trimmed by 3 bases and 5 bases, with 17 bases remaining between them. CDR3 length: 15 residues. Germline V gene data show CDR1 as MNHEY and CDR2 as SMNVEV (reference sequence). The CDR3 is CASSLAGGQKHEQYF. The CDR3 DNA follows: TGTGCCAGCAGTTTGGCCGGTGGACAGAAGCACGAGCAGTACTTC.

The chain combines TRBV9 with TRBJ1-1; D is unclear. Germline CDR1 is SGDLS and CDR2 is YYNGEE. The CDR3 spans 15 residues. Trimming stripped 4 bases from V and 1 base from J, with 14 bases between. Here the CDR3 DNA reads TGTGCCAGCAGCCCAAGACCCCTACCGAACACTGAAGCTTTCTTT. This sequence encodes CASSPRPLPNTEAFF.

The rearrangement joins TRBV6-5 to TRBJ2-7; 10 bases are a match to TRBD1. The CDR3 sequence is 16 residues long. CDR1 and CDR2 (germline): MNHEY, SVGAGI. With V trimmed by 2 bases and J by 4 bases, 8 bases remained unmatched. CDR3 in DNA: TGTGCCAGCAGTTACGCCGAGCCGGGACAGGGGTACGAGCAGTACTTC. It encodes CASSYAEPGQGYEQYF.

The rearrangement uses TRBV30 and TRBJ2-1; D uncertain. The CDR3 sequence is 13 residues long. Deletions cut 2 bases from V and 3 bases from J, with 8 bases between. Germline V gives CDR1 GTSNPN, CDR2 SVGIG (reference sequence). The CDR3 region is CAWSRAFYNEQFF. CDR3 nucleotide sequence: TGTGCCTGGAGTAGGGCTTTCTACAATGAGCAGTTCTTC.

The chain carries TRBV29-1 and TRBJ2-1; TRBD2 is a possible D gene (5 bases). The CDR3 has 14 residues. Trimming removed 5 bases at V and 0 bases at J, with 11 bases between. In germline, CDR1 is SQVTM, CDR2 ANQGSEA. The CDR3 sequence is CSVIVGISYNEQFF. The CDR3 nucleotides are TGCAGCGTTATTGTCGGGATCTCCTACAATGAGCAGTTCTTC.

The chain has TRBV9 and TRBJ2-6, with D hard to call. V was pared by 5 bases and J by 1 base, with 7 bases between. This CDR3 spans 14 amino acids. Per the germline V gene, CDR1 is SGDLS and CDR2 is YYNGEE. The CDR3 here is CASRTESGANVLTF. The CDR3 DNA is TGTGCCAGCAGGACGGAGTCTGGGGCCAACGTCCTGACTTTC.

The V call is TRBV9, the J call TRBJ2-1, with 7 positions matching TRBD2. The CDR3 contains 15 residues. J was trimmed by 5 bases and V by 6 bases; bases with no gene match: 11. The germline V gene has CDR1 SGDLS and CDR2 YYNGEE. The CDR3 DNA reads TGTGCCAGCAACCTGGGGACGGGAGGCCACAATGAGCAGTTCTTC. It yields the protein CASNLGTGGHNEQFF.

The V call is TRBV11-2, the J call TRBJ1-2; D is uncertain. This CDR3 contains 13 residues. CDR1 and CDR2 from the germline V gene are SGHAT and FQNNGV. Trimming stripped 0 bases from V and 8 bases from J, with 10 bases between. The CDR3 protein is CASSLDTLGGYTF. The CDR3 nucleotides are TGTGCCAGCAGCTTAGACACGCTGGGGGGCTACACCTTC.

Concerning this clone itself: Mismatch with germline at one junction end may stem from a read error. This chain links TRBV28 with TRBJ2-5; 7 bases are a match to TRBD1. The CDR3 spans 14 residues. Germline lookup yields CDR1 MDHEN and CDR2 SYDVKM. The CDR3 region has the DNA TGTGCCAGCAGTTTATCTTCCGGACAGGCAATTCCACACTTC. This gives the protein CASSLSSGQAIPHF.

The chain carries TRBV2 and TRBJ2-7; perhaps TRBD2 as D (6 bases). The CDR3 totals 13 residues. The V and J ends lost 7 bases and 1 base respectively, with 11 bases between them. The germline gives CDR1 SNHLY, CDR2 FYNNEI. The chain's CDR3 is CASKRERSYEQYF. DNA of the CDR3: TGTGCCAGCAAACGGGAGAGGTCCTACGAGCAGTACTTC.

The chain couples TRBV28 to TRBJ2-1; D uncertain. Germline V gene lookup returns CDR1 MDHEN and CDR2 SYDVKM. The V end was cut by 6 bases, the J end by 13 bases, with 28 bases between. This CDR3 is built from 16 residues. CDR3 residues: CASRLKSLRVSESQFF. CDR3 nucleotides: TGTGCCAGCAGACTTAAATCCCTTAGGGTATCTGAGTCCCAGTTCTTC.

The chain recombines TRBV7-8 with TRBJ2-5; unclear D gene. Germline loops: CDR1 SGHVS, CDR2 FQNEAQ. CDR3 length: 12 amino acids. V was shortened by 2 bases and J by 1 base, with 2 bases between the two germline ends. CDR3 DNA: TGTGCCAGCAGCTTATTCCAAGAGACCCAGTACTTC. This translates into CASSLFQETQYF.

The chain carries TRBV14 and TRBJ2-7; D is uncertain. Germline CDR1 is SGHDN and CDR2 is FVKESK. The germline V and J ends were trimmed by 4 bases and 3 bases, with 7 bases remaining between them. The length of the CDR3 is 12 residues. The CDR3 DNA reads as TGTGCCAGCAGCCCCGATATCTACGAGCAGTACTTC. Translating it yields CASSPDIYEQYF.

The chain uses TRBV6-5 and TRBJ1-3; D might be TRBD1 (5 bases). Germline V gives CDR1 MNHEY, CDR2 SVGAGI. V lost 0 bases, J lost 7 bases, and 13 bases lay in between. CDR3 size: 15 residues. CDR3 DNA sequence: TGTGCCAGCAGTTACTCCGGGGGAGGTTGGAACACCATATATTTT. This translates into CASSYSGGGWNTIYF.

The chain joins TRBV5-4 to TRBJ2-3; TRBD2 aligns across 10 bases. The V gene end was trimmed by 4 bases and the J gene end by 2 bases; junction bases not matched to a gene: 10. The CDR3 has 17 amino acids. The germline CDR1 and CDR2 sequences are SGHNT and YYREEE (reference sequence). CDR3 sequence reads: CASSPGLAARDTDTQYF. In nucleotides, the CDR3 is TGTGCCAGCAGCCCAGGACTAGCGGCGCGGGACACAGATACGCAGTATTTT.

This clone was seen only once. This chain joins TRBV4-1 and TRBJ2-6; 10 positions agree with TRBD1. There are 18 residues in the CDR3. After removal of 5 bases from V and 4 bases from J, the junction contained 11 bases not matched to a gene. Per germline, CDR1 MGHRA and CDR2 YSYEKL. The CDR3 loop reads CASSVYPGQGLGANVLTF. CDR3 coding DNA: TGCGCCAGCAGCGTCTACCCGGGACAGGGGCTCGGGGCCAACGTCCTGACTTTC.

V is TRBV19 and J is TRBJ1-4, with D possibly matching TRBD1 (5 bases). Germline loops: CDR1 LNHDA, CDR2 SQIVND (reference sequence). V gave up 6 bases and J gave up 6 bases, with 17 bases separating them. The CDR3 has 15 residues. The CDR3 sequence is CASSPRAGRDEKLFF. CDR3 DNA: TGTGCCAGTAGCCCTCGGGCAGGGCGGGATGAAAAACTGTTTTTT.

This chain links TRBV19 with TRBJ2-1; 13 nucleotides align to TRBD2. CDR3 size: 14 residues. CDR1 is LNHDA, CDR2 SQIVND, per germline (reference sequence). Trimming at V came to 6 bases and at J to 8 bases, leaving 4 bases not matched to a gene. The CDR3 here is CASRTLAGGYEQFF. The CDR3 DNA is TGTGCCAGTAGAACACTAGCGGGAGGGTATGAGCAGTTCTTC.

The J gene is TRBJ2-1, the V gene TRBV30; the D gene is possibly TRBD2 (7 bases). Germline V gene lookup returns CDR1 GTSNPN and CDR2 SVGIG (reference sequence). Trimming stripped 3 bases from V and 4 bases from J, with 13 bases between. This CDR3 spans 14 amino acids. For the CDR3, the DNA is TGTGCCTGGAGCGGACTAGGGGGGTACAATGAGCAGTTCTTC. Its protein product is CAWSGLGGYNEQFF.

The chain carries TRBV30 and TRBJ2-3; 12 bases line up with TRBD2. The CDR3 has 15 residues. V lost 4 bases to trimming and J lost 2 bases; unmatched junction nucleotides: 4. The germline CDR1 and CDR2 sequences are GTSNPN and SVGIG (reference sequence). Here the CDR3 DNA reads TGTGCCTGGACCGGACTAGCGGGACTCACAGATACGCAGTATTTT. Residues: CAWTGLAGLTDTQYF.

The chain links TRBV25-1 to TRBJ1-2; TRBD1 is a possible D gene (5 bases). With 8 bases removed from V and 4 bases from J, the gap between germline ends came to 14 bases. The V gene's germline CDR1 is MGHDK and CDR2 SYGVNS. The length of the CDR3 is 13 residues. DNA for the CDR3: TGTGCCAGCTCCCCCCGGGGCTTCTATGGCTACACCTTC. It specifies CASSPRGFYGYTF.

The V gene is TRBV5-1, the J gene TRBJ1-2, with 7 bases lining up with TRBD1. This CDR3 region has 14 residues. J was trimmed by 5 bases and V by 4 bases; bases with no gene match: 8. CDR1 SGHRS and CDR2 YFSETQ come from the germline V gene. CDR3 in DNA: TGCGCCAGCAGCCCGACCGGGACAGAGTATGGCTACACCTTC. Translated: CASSPTGTEYGYTF.

V and J are TRBV29-1 and TRBJ2-2; D call uncertain. Trimming cost V 3 bases and J 3 bases, with 11 bases left between them. In germline, CDR1 is SQVTM, CDR2 ANQGSEA. The CDR3 loop spans 14 amino acids. The CDR3 coding sequence is TGCAGCGTTGAGTCTGTAGGAGACACCGGGGAGCTGTTTTTT. Translated, it gives CSVESVGDTGELFF.

The V call is TRBV5-6, the J call TRBJ2-7, with D tentatively TRBD1 or TRBD2 (7 bases each). Germline V gene lookup returns CDR1 SGHDT and CDR2 YYEEEE. This CDR3 spans 14 amino acids. Deletions cut 0 bases from V and 5 bases from J, with 12 bases between. Here the CDR3 reads CASSLGGGGNEQYF. The CDR3 DNA reads TGTGCCAGCAGCTTGGGGGGAGGGGGCAACGAGCAGTACTTC.

J is TRBJ2-7 and V is TRBV5-4; 7 bases fit TRBD2. The CDR3 length is 13 residues. Per germline, CDR1 SGHNT and CDR2 YYREEE (reference sequence). With 4 bases clipped from V and 5 bases from J, the junction kept 6 bases outside the gene matches. The CDR3 coding sequence is TGTGCCAGCAGCGTCACACTAGCGAACGAGCAGTACTTC. Translation: CASSVTLANEQYF.

This chain joins TRBV29-1 and TRBJ1-1; D is perhaps TRBD1 (6 bases). V was cut by 4 bases and J by 3 bases, with 9 bases left in between. The germline V gene has CDR1 SQVTM and CDR2 ANQGSEA. CDR3 length equals 12 residues. CDR3 sequence (DNA): TGCAGCGTTGGACAGGTATACACTGAAGCTTTCTTT. Its protein is CSVGQVYTEAFF.

V is TRBV5-1 and J is TRBJ2-5; 10 bases line up with TRBD2. Germline V gene lookup returns CDR1 SGHRS and CDR2 YFSETQ. Unmatched junction bases numbered 2, after V lost 2 bases and J lost 4 bases. The CDR3 has 14 amino acids. The CDR3 DNA is TGCGCCAGCAGCTTAGCGGGAGGGCTAGAGACCCAGTACTTC. Amino acid sequence: CASSLAGGLETQYF.